This entry lists 6 T cell receptor beta chains sequenced from one sample in a study of T cell repertoires in cytomegalovirus infection. TCRdb fed the reads into MiXCR, producing one record per CDR3 protein. The table lists a few hundred thousand distinct CDR3 sequences, 8% to 9.5% of them singletons. Source material: PBMCs. The receptors originated from a human donor in good health (CMV status not recorded). Some clones in this sample may be carry-over from other donors' samples.

The J gene is TRBJ1-1, the V gene TRBV29-1; weak D call: TRBD1 (5 bases). The length of the CDR3 is 15 residues. The V end was cut by 1 base, the J end by 4 bases, with 16 bases between. Germline lookup yields CDR1 SQVTM and CDR2 ANQGSEA. CDR3 nucleotides: TGCAGCGTTGAAGCCGGAACAGGCCTCGGCACTGAAGCTTTCTTT. Protein product: CSVEAGTGLGTEAFF. Looking up the rest from reference TRBV29-1 and TRBJ1-1 gives the full variable domain: SAVISQKPSRDICQRGTSLTIQCQVDSQVTMMFWYRQQPGQSLTLIATANQGSEATYESGFVIDKFPISRPNLTFSTLTVSNMSPEDSSIYLCSVEAGTGLGTEAFFGQGTRLTVV.

This chain joins TRBV6-2 or TRBV6-3 and TRBJ2-2, with D possibly TRBD1 on 6 matching bases. V lost 5 bases, J lost 8 bases, and 12 bases lay in between. The CDR3 is 13 residues long. Germline CDR1 reads MNHEY; CDR2 reads SVGEGT. The CDR3 sequence is CASSGQYGGELFF. CDR3 bases: TGTGCCAGCAGTGGACAGTATGGTGGGGAGCTGTTTTTT.

At least ten counts were recorded for this clonotype. V and J are TRBV7-9 and TRBJ2-7, with a weak D call TRBD2 (6 bases). Trimming stripped 4 bases from V and 2 bases from J, with 12 bases between. This CDR3 is 14 amino acids long. Germline values: CDR1 SEHNR, CDR2 FQNEAQ (reference sequence). CDR3 DNA sequence: TGTGCCAGCAGCTCCCGGGGGAGGCCCTACGAGCAGTACTTC. It specifies CASSSRGRPYEQYF.

This clonotype was recorded a few times. The V gene is TRBV10-3, the J gene TRBJ1-6, with 8 bases matching TRBD1. V lost 10 bases, J lost 5 bases, and 7 bases stayed unmatched. The CDR3 has 14 residues. CDR1 and CDR2 from the germline V gene are ENHRY and SYGVKD. Written as DNA, the CDR3 is TGTGCCACCCAGGGGGCCTTGAATAATTCACCCCTCCACTTT. It translates to CATQGALNNSPLHF.

The CDR3: CSARERGPQHF. The CDR3 nucleotides read TGCAGTGCTAGAGAACGGGGACCCCAGCATTTT. This chain connects TRBV20-1 to TRBJ1-5; D remains unclear. The CDR3 is 11 amino acids. V lost 0 bases, J lost 10 bases, and 7 bases lay in between. The germline gives CDR1 DFQATT, CDR2 SNEGSKA (reference sequence).

This clonotype was detected a few times. This sequence may be a read error, since a much larger clone differs from it by one base. The chain joins TRBV7-2 to TRBJ1-4; D gene uncertain. This CDR3 has 11 amino acids. From germline, CDR1 is SGHTA and CDR2 FQGNSA. The germline V and J ends were trimmed by 1 base and 6 bases, with 0 bases remaining between them. As DNA, the CDR3 is TGTGCCAGCAGCTTAGATGAAAAACTGTTTTTT. The encoded protein is CASSLDEKLFF.